This entry lists 7 T cell receptor beta chains sequenced from one sample in a study of blood T cell repertoires in COVID-19. The assay was immunoSEQ multiplex PCR, and TCRdb's table has in-frame clones only and misses some. The sample shows approximately 190,000 clones, over 70% of them seen only once. The sequenced sample consisted of peripheral blood. The receptor set was obtained from a man in his 60s with acute or convalescent COVID-19.

This clone was picked up one time. The chain joins TRBV6-1 to TRBJ1-1; possible D gene TRBD1, 6 bases. The V and J ends lost 2 bases and 1 base respectively, with 8 bases between them. This CDR3 is built from 14 residues. Germline CDR1 is MNHNS and CDR2 is SASEGT. CDR3 in amino acids: CASSESTGNTEAFF. The CDR3 DNA is TGTGCCAGCAGTGAATCGACAGGGAACACTGAAGCTTTCTTT.

This clone was observed a handful of times. The junction does not match germline at one end; this may be a read error. This chain links TRBV12-3 or TRBV12-4 with TRBJ1-5; weak D call: TRBD1 (6 bases). The CDR3 sequence is 12 residues long. CDR3 residues: CASSNTGTTNYF. CDR3 bases: TGTGCCAGCAGCAATACCGGGACAACCAACTATTTT.

CDR3 sequence: CAISKGDGYTF. The CDR3 DNA follows: TGTGCCATCTCCAAGGGGGACGGCTACACCTTC. This chain joins TRBV10-3 and TRBJ1-2; the D gene is possibly TRBD1 (6 bases). V was shortened by 8 bases and J by 8 bases, with 12 bases between the two germline ends. CDR3 length: 11 residues. Germline lookup yields CDR1 ENHRY and CDR2 SYGVKD.

Only one count was recorded for this clone. The CDR3 here is CASSPRDRVLGYTF. CDR3 DNA sequence: TGTGCCAGTAGCCCCCGGGACAGGGTGTTGGGCTACACCTTC. V usage is TRBV19 and J usage is TRBJ1-2, with TRBD1 matching over 9 bases. V dropped 6 bases and J dropped 8; count of bases not matched to a gene: 10. CDR1 LNHDA and CDR2 SQIVND come from the germline V gene (reference sequence). This CDR3 has 14 residues.

The rearrangement joins TRBV9 to TRBJ2-1; unclear D gene. The V gene's germline CDR1 is SGDLS and CDR2 YYNGEE. Trimming shortened V by 0 bases and J by 0 bases, and 10 bases separated the two germline ends. The CDR3 loop spans 16 amino acids. CDR3 amino acids: CASSVEALSSYNEQFF. In nucleotides, the CDR3 is TGTGCCAGCAGCGTAGAAGCTTTGAGCTCCTACAATGAGCAGTTCTTC.

The rearrangement joins TRBV2 to TRBJ2-6; the match to TRBD2 covers 13 bases. The junction had 8 bases not matched to a gene; V was cut back by 6 bases and J by 0 bases. This CDR3 region has 19 residues. Germline CDR1 SNHLY, CDR2 FYNNEI. The CDR3 protein is CASSSGLAGAISGANVLTF. Written as DNA, the CDR3 is TGTGCCAGCAGCTCTGGACTAGCGGGGGCGATCTCTGGGGCCAACGTCCTGACTTTC.

This clone was detected only a few times. The chain couples TRBV9 to TRBJ2-3, with TRBD2 matching over 9 bases. This CDR3 region has 15 residues. Germline V gives CDR1 SGDLS, CDR2 YYNGEE. The V and J ends lost 6 bases and 2 bases, in that order; junction bases with no gene match: 7. The chain's CDR3 is CASTTTSGYTDTQYF. CDR3 DNA sequence: TGTGCCAGCACCACGACTAGCGGATACACAGATACGCAGTATTTT.